The 17 T cell receptor beta chains below were found in one sample sequenced in a study of CD8 T cells in Susac syndrome. After extraction with the RNeasy kit, roughly 0.45 to 1 ug of the RNA was reverse transcribed using random hexamers. One entry per CDR3 protein results from TCRdb running MiXCR on the immunoSEQ multiplex PCR reads. Found here are under 200,000 distinct CDR3 sequences, about 95% of them singletons; the top ten hold over 0.12%. Sequences were obtained from CD4+ T cells from PBMCs. Receptor source: a human donor in good health.

The chain has TRBV29-1 and TRBJ1-1, with 8 positions matching TRBD1. The CDR3 covers 14 residues. Germline CDR1 is SQVTM and CDR2 is ANQGSEA. The ends lost 4 bases at V and 2 bases at J; junction bases unmatched: 6. Here the CDR3 reads CSVVGDRSNTEAFF. The CDR3, as DNA: TGCAGCGTTGTGGGGGACAGGTCCAACACTGAAGCTTTCTTT. Full variable domain (rest looked up from reference TRBV29-1 and TRBJ1-1): SAVISQKPSRDICQRGTSLTIQCQVDSQVTMMFWYRQQPGQSLTLIATANQGSEATYESGFVIDKFPISRPNLTFSTLTVSNMSPEDSSIYLCSVVGDRSNTEAFFGQGTRLTVV.

This rearrangement joins TRBV20-1 to TRBJ2-5; tentatively, D is TRBD2 (7 bases). Germline V gives CDR1 DFQATT, CDR2 SNEGSKA (reference sequence). Trimming shortened V by 0 bases and J by 4 bases, and 15 bases separated the two germline ends. The CDR3 runs 15 residues. The CDR3 coding sequence is TGCAGTGCTAGAGATGTAAAGGGGGGGGGAGAGACCCAGTACTTC. It yields the protein CSARDVKGGGETQYF.

The chain links TRBV5-1 to TRBJ1-4; D is unresolved. Germline values: CDR1 SGHRS, CDR2 YFSETQ. V was cut by 0 bases and J by 7 bases, with 7 bases left in between. The CDR3 has 13 amino acids. Here the CDR3 reads CASSLGSGEKLFF. The CDR3 DNA is TGCGCCAGCAGCTTGGGCAGCGGTGAAAAACTGTTTTTT.

The CDR3 sequence: CASSELGRGTYNEQFF. CDR3 DNA sequence: TGTGCCAGCAGTGAATTGGGCAGGGGTACCTACAATGAGCAGTTCTTC. V gene TRBV2 combines with J gene TRBJ2-1; maybe TRBD1 (6 bases). Germline loops: CDR1 SNHLY, CDR2 FYNNEI. Trimming cost V 2 bases and J 2 bases, with 13 bases left between them. The CDR3 extends over 16 amino acids.

The chain recombines TRBV28 with TRBJ1-1; D remains ambiguous. Germline V gene lookup returns CDR1 MDHEN and CDR2 SYDVKM. The V end lost 1 base, the J end lost 1 base, and 7 bases lay between the germline ends. The CDR3 runs 14 residues. CDR3 in DNA: TGTGCCAGCAGTTTATTAGCTAGGAACACTGAAGCTTTCTTT. Translation gives CASSLLARNTEAFF.

The chain is built from TRBV9 and TRBJ2-7; D is perhaps TRBD1 or TRBD2 (5 bases each). This CDR3 comprises 15 residues. The V end lost 0 bases, the J end lost 0 bases, and 10 bases lay between the germline ends. The germline V gene encodes CDR1 SGDLS and CDR2 YYNGEE. The CDR3 DNA sequence: TGTGCCAGCAGCGTAGGGGTAGGGACCTCCTACGAGCAGTACTTC. Amino acid sequence: CASSVGVGTSYEQYF.

The J gene is TRBJ2-5, the V gene TRBV29-1; a weak D match, TRBD1 (6 bases). In germline, CDR1 is SQVTM, CDR2 ANQGSEA. V lost 6 bases, J lost 3 bases, and 11 bases lay in between. The CDR3 extends over 12 amino acids. The CDR3 coding sequence is TGCAGCGTCCCCAGGGGTGAAGAGACCCAGTACTTC. This sequence encodes CSVPRGEETQYF.

V gene TRBV7-2 combines with J gene TRBJ2-2; no clear D gene. This CDR3 has 13 amino acids. V gave up 1 base and J gave up 7 bases, with 7 bases separating them. Looked up from germline, CDR1 is SGHTA and CDR2 is FQGNSA. CDR3 bases: TGTGCCAGCAGCTTAGTTTCGGTCGGGGAGCTGTTTTTT. Amino acid sequence: CASSLVSVGELFF.

The chain is built from TRBV12-3 or TRBV12-4 and TRBJ1-1; perhaps TRBD1 as D (5 bases). This CDR3 has 12 amino acids. Deletions cut 7 bases from V and 6 bases from J, with 12 bases between. As DNA, the CDR3 is TGTGCCAGCACGGGGGTAGGGGCTGAAGCTTTCTTT. It codes for CASTGVGAEAFF.

This chain connects TRBV5-1 to TRBJ2-7; D uncertain. V lost 0 bases to trimming and J lost 0 bases, with 10 bases between them. The CDR3 runs 15 residues. CDR1 and CDR2 from the germline V gene are SGHRS and YFSETQ. The CDR3 bases are TGCGCCAGCAGCTTGGGTAAGGGAAGCTCCTACGAGCAGTACTTC. Translating gives CASSLGKGSSYEQYF.

The CDR3 nucleotides read TGTGCCTGGAGTGAAGGGACTAGGGGGGTAAAAGAGACCCAGTACTTC. Protein product: CAWSEGTRGVKETQYF. This chain connects TRBV30 to TRBJ2-5, with 8 bases fitting TRBD2. V was clipped by 1 base and J by 3 bases; unmatched bases: 10. In germline, CDR1 is GTSNPN, CDR2 SVGIG (reference sequence). This CDR3 comprises 16 residues.

The rearrangement uses TRBV9 and TRBJ2-3, with D perhaps TRBD1 or TRBD2 (5 bases each). The germline gives CDR1 SGDLS, CDR2 YYNGEE. The germline V and J ends were trimmed by 3 bases and 2 bases, with 10 bases remaining between them. The CDR3 is 14 amino acids. DNA for the CDR3: TGTGCCAGCAGCGGACAGCGGCTCACAGATACGCAGTATTTT. Translated, it gives CASSGQRLTDTQYF. Looking up the rest from reference TRBV9 and TRBJ2-3 gives the full variable domain: DSGVTQTPKHLITATGQRVTLRCSPRSGDLSVYWYQQSLDQGLQFLIQYYNGEERAKGNILERFSAQQFPDLHSELNLSSLELGDSALYFCASSGQRLTDTQYFGPGTRLTVL.

CDR3 DNA: TGCAGTGCATCCAAACGGGGGTTTGAGACCCAGTACTTC. Residues: CSASKRGFETQYF. V is TRBV20-1 and J is TRBJ2-5, with a possible D match to TRBD2 (6 bases). The CDR3 runs to 13 residues. Trimming took off 6 bases at V and 5 bases at J, with 16 bases between the two ends. Germline CDR1 and CDR2: DFQATT and SNEGSKA (reference sequence).

This chain joins TRBV20-1 and TRBJ1-6; perhaps TRBD1 as D (5 bases). This CDR3 contains 13 residues. The ends were cut back, 5 bases at V and 7 bases at J, with 12 bases in the middle. Germline V lookup: CDR1 DFQATT, CDR2 SNEGSKA (reference sequence). For the CDR3, the DNA is TGCAGTGCTTGGACAATGGGAAATTCACCCCTCCACTTT. Translating it yields CSAWTMGNSPLHF.

Here the CDR3 reads CASSPRAQGDIQYF. For the CDR3, the DNA is TGTGCCAGCAGCCCTAGGGCCCAGGGGGACATTCAGTACTTC. The J gene is TRBJ2-4, the V gene TRBV7-8; TRBD1 matches at 7 bases. CDR1 is SGHVS, CDR2 FQNEAQ, per germline. With 5 bases clipped from V and 8 bases from J, the junction kept 9 bases outside the gene matches. The CDR3 covers 14 residues.

The chain joins TRBV7-2 to TRBJ1-2, with TRBD1 as a possible D gene (6 bases). The CDR3 sequence is 14 residues long. Germline V gene data show CDR1 as SGHTA and CDR2 as FQGNSA. Trimming removed 3 bases from V and 8 bases from J, with 16 bases in between. CDR3: CASSLNGGIDGYTF. CDR3 nucleotide sequence: TGTGCCAGCAGCTTGAACGGGGGCATTGACGGCTACACCTTC.

The chain employs TRBV29-1 and TRBJ1-1; D may be TRBD1 (6 bases). V was clipped by 7 bases and J by 3 bases, with 15 bases between them. The CDR3 totals 13 residues. Germline lookup yields CDR1 SQVTM and CDR2 ANQGSEA. The CDR3 here is CSAPGAGDTEAFF. The CDR3 DNA sequence: TGCAGCGCCCCCGGGGCAGGGGACACTGAAGCTTTCTTT.